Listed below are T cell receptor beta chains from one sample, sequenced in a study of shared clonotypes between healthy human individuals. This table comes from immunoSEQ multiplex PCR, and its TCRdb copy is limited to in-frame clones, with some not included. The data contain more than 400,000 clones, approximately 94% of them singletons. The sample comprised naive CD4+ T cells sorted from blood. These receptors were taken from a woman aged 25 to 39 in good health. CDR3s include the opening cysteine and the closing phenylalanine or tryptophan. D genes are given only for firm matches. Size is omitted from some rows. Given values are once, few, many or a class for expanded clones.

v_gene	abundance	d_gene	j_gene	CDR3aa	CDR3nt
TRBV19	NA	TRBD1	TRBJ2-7	CASSNPGTGSHEQYF	TGTGCCAGTAGTAACCCCGGGACAGGGTCGCACGAGCAGTACTTC
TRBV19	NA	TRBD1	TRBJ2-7	CASSHGTGAYEQYF	TGTGCCAGTAGTCACGGGACAGGGGCCTACGAGCAGTACTTC
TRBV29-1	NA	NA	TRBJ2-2	CSVLASQNTGELFF	TGCAGCGTTTTGGCTAGCCAGAACACCGGGGAGCTGTTTTTT
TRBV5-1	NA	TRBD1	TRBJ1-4	CASSTGGEKLFF	TGCGCCAGCTCGACAGGGGGGGAAAAACTGTTTTTT
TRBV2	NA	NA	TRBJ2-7	CASSEDLDSREQYF	TGTGCCAGCAGTGAGGACTTAGACAGTCGCGAGCAGTACTTC
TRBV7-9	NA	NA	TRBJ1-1	CASSLLTENTEAFF	TGTGCCAGCAGCCTACTGACAGAAAACACTGAAGCTTTCTTT
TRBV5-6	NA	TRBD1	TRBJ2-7	CASSYPGQANYEQYF	TGTGCCAGCAGCTACCCGGGACAGGCCAACTACGAGCAGTACTTC
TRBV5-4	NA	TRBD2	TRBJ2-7	CASSLAGGARAYEQYF	TGTGCCAGCAGCTTGGCGGGAGGGGCGAGGGCCTACGAGCAGTACTTC
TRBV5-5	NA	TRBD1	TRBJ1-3	CASSSPWGQGDTIYF	TGTGCCAGCAGCTCGCCCTGGGGACAGGGCGACACCATATATTTT
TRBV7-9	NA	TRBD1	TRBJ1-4	CASSFTRLRDRGYDEKLFF	TGTGCCAGCAGCTTTACCCGATTAAGAGACAGGGGATATGATGAAAAACTGTTTTTT
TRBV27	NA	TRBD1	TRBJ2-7	CASSLEGDRGVYEQYF	TGTGCCAGCAGTTTAGAGGGGGACAGGGGTGTATACGAGCAGTACTTC
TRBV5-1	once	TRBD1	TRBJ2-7	CASSRRKWMDRVRDEQYF	TGCGCCAGCAGCCGACGTAAATGGATGGACAGGGTACGGGACGAGCAGTACTTC
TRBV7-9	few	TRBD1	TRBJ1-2	CASSSTGRSGYTF	TGTGCCAGCAGCTCGACAGGGCGGAGCGGCTACACCTTC
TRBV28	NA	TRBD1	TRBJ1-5	CASSLFQGARKGNQPQHF	TGTGCCAGCAGTTTATTCCAGGGGGCGCGGAAGGGCAATCAGCCCCAGCATTTT
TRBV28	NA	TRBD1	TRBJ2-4	CASSFAGTGLAKNIQYF	TGTGCCAGCAGTTTCGCCGGGACAGGTTTGGCCAAAAACATTCAGTACTTC
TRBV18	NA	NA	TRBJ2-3	CASSPNTDTQYF	TGTGCCAGCTCGCCGAACACAGATACGCAGTATTTT
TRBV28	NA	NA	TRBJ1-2	CASSFTTGSGYTF	TGTGCCAGCAGTTTCACGACGGGCAGTGGCTACACCTTC
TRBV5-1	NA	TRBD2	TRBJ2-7	CASSLHETSGWSEQYF	TGCGCCAGCAGCTTGCATGAGACTAGCGGGTGGAGTGAGCAGTACTTC
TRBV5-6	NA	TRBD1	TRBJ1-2	CASSFRDRVLHGYTF	TGTGCCAGCAGCTTCCGGGACAGGGTACTCCATGGCTACACCTTC
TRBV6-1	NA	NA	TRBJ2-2	CASSDIRGSGELFF	TGTGCCAGCAGTGATATTAGGGGGAGCGGGGAGCTGTTTTTT
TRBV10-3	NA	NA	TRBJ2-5	CAISGVGNTYQETQYF	TGTGCCATCAGTGGAGTCGGCAACACGTACCAAGAGACCCAGTACTTC
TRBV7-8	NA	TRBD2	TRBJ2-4	CASSLPDGGREVDIQYF	TGTGCCAGCAGCTTACCCGACGGAGGGCGGGAGGTCGACATTCAGTACTTC
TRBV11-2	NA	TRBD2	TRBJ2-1	CASSPGTSGPREQFF	TGTGCCAGCAGCCCCGGGACTAGCGGACCCAGAGAGCAGTTCTTC
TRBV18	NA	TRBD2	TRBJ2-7	CASSQRLAGEEQYF	TGTGCCAGCTCACAGCGACTAGCGGGAGAGGAGCAGTACTTC
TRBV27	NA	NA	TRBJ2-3	CASSSPLLPQYF	TGTGCCAGCAGTTCCCCCCTCCTGCCGCAGTATTTT
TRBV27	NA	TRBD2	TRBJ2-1	CASSSGVVAGANEQFF	TGTGCCAGCAGTTCGGGAGTGGTAGCGGGAGCAAATGAGCAGTTCTTC
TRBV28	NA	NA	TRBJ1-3	CASSLEGVGNTIYF	TGTGCCAGCAGTTTAGAGGGTGTTGGAAACACCATATATTTT
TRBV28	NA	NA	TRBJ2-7	CASSLFWAYEQYF	TGTGCCAGCAGTTTATTCTGGGCCTACGAGCAGTACTTC
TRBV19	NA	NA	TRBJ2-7	CASSIDLRTGTDLTYEQYF	TGTGCCAGTAGTATAGATCTCCGCACTGGGACGGACCTTACCTACGAGCAGTACTTC
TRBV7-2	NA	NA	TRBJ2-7	CASTIGLNAYEQYF	TGTGCCAGCACCATCGGATTAAATGCCTACGAGCAGTACTTC
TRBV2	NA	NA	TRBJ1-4	CASWDVGRANEKLFF	TGTGCCAGCTGGGATGTAGGGAGGGCTAATGAAAAACTGTTTTTT
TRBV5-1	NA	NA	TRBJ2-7	CASSLVSGTYEQYF	TGCGCCAGCAGCTTGGTCAGCGGAACCTACGAGCAGTACTTC
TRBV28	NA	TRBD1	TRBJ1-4	CASSISGTGLQGGGKLFF	TGTGCCAGCAGTATCAGCGGGACAGGGCTTCAGGGTGGAGGAAAACTGTTTTTT
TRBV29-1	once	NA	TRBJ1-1	CSVEGSNTEAFF	TGCAGCGTTGAGGGTAGTAACACTGAAGCTTTCTTT
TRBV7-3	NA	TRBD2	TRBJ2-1	CASSSISGTSGRNEQFF	TGTGCCAGCAGCTCCATCTCCGGGACTAGCGGGAGGAATGAGCAGTTCTTC
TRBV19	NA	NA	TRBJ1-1	CASRITPNTEAFF	TGTGCCAGTAGGATTACTCCGAACACTGAAGCTTTCTTT
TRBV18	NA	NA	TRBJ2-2	CASSPPSGELFF	TGTGCCAGCTCACCACCGTCCGGGGAGCTGTTTTTT
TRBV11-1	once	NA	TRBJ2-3	CASGHSGDTQYF	TGTGCCAGCGGTCACTCGGGGGATACGCAGTATTTT
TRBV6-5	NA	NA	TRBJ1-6	CASSYSFGVGSPLHF	TGTGCCAGCAGTTACTCGTTCGGGGTCGGGTCACCCCTCCACTTT
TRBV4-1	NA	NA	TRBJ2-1	CASKPGGVLSEQFF	TGCGCCAGCAAACCAGGAGGGGTGCTTTCTGAGCAGTTCTTC
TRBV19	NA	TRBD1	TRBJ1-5	CASTQGGQPNQPQHF	TGTGCCAGTACCCAAGGGGGACAGCCCAATCAGCCCCAGCATTTT
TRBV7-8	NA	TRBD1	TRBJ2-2	CASSLRTGGTGELFF	TGTGCCAGCAGCCTCCGGACAGGGGGAACCGGGGAGCTGTTTTTT
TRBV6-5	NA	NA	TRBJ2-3	CASSYLGPGLTDTQYF	TGTGCCAGCAGTTACCTCGGGCCGGGACTCACAGATACGCAGTATTTT
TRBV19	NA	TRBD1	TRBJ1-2	CASRNPGTALSDGYTF	TGTGCCAGTAGGAATCCCGGGACAGCTTTATCTGATGGCTACACCTTC
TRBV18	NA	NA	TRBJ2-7	CASSPNGLSSYEQYF	TGTGCCAGCTCACCGAACGGGCTGAGCTCCTACGAGCAGTACTTC
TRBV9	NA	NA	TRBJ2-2	CASSARRDLGTGELFF	TGTGCCAGCAGCGCGAGGCGGGACTTAGGCACCGGGGAGCTGTTTTTT
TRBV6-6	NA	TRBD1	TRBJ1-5	CASSTETGRQPQHF	TGTGCCAGCAGTACCGAGACAGGGCGGCAGCCCCAGCATTTT
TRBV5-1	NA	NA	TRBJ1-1	CASSPGGNRFPEAFF	TGCGCCAGCAGCCCGGGAGGCAATCGGTTTCCTGAAGCTTTCTTT
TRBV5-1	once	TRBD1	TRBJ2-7	CASSLAGTGAYEQYF	TGCGCCAGCAGCTTAGCCGGGACAGGGGCTTACGAGCAGTACTTC